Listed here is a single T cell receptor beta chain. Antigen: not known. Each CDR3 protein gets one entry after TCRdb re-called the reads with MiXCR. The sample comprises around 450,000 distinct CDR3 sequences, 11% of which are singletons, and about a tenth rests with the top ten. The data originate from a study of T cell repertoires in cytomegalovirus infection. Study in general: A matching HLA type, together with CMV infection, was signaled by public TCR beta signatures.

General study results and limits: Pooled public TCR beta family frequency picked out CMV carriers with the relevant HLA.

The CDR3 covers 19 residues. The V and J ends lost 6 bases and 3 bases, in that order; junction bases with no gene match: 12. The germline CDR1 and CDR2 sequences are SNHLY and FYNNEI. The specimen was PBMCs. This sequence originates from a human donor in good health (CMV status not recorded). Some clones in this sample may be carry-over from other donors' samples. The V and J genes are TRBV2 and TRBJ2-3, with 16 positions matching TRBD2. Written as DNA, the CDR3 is TGTGCCAGCAGACCCTACCCTGGGACTAGCGGGGGGGCAACAGATACGCAGTATTTT. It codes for CASRPYPGTSGGATDTQYF.